Sequencing of this T cell receptor (beta chain) was carried out in a study of identifying expanded T cells in peripheral blood. Findings of the study overall: Approximately 1.1 clones differed between technical replicates, versus around 15 and 19 over time. Clone count variance between roughly two-week samples rose with total template count.

CDR1 LNHDA and CDR2 SQIVND come from the germline V gene (reference sequence). Between the trimmed V and J ends, which lost 5 bases and 2 bases, there was a span of 13 bases. The CDR3 runs 14 residues. TCRdb keeps only in-frame clones here, not all; method: immunoSEQ multiplex PCR. There are under 150,000 clones in the sample; less than 90% occur only once, and more than 7% lies in the top ten. In the case of this clone: Its antigen is currently unknown.

During the collection period, no donor immune events like infections were recorded. The sequence was obtained from a person aged 18 to 75 in good health. Material: blood. The chain is built from TRBV19 and TRBJ2-7, with D perhaps matching TRBD1 (6 bases). CDR3 nucleotide sequence: TGTGCCAGTAGTGTGCTGGACAGCCCCTACGAGCAGTACTTC. It specifies CASSVLDSPYEQYF. Looking up the rest from reference TRBV19 and TRBJ2-7 gives the full variable domain: DGGITQSPKYLFRKEGQNVTLSCEQNLNHDAMYWYRQDPGQGLRLIYYSQIVNDFQKGDIAEGYSVSREKKESFPLTVTSAQKNPTAFYLCASSVLDSPYEQYFGPGTRLTVT.